Following are 20 T cell receptor beta chains from one sample sequenced in a study of blood T cell repertoires in COVID-19. The data were produced by immunoSEQ multiplex PCR, yet TCRdb's version contains in-frame clones alone and is incomplete. This sample has roughly 310,000 clones, with about nine tenths found just once. The sequenced material came from PBMCs or T cells enriched from blood (not recorded which). The receptors here all came from a woman between 40 and 55 years old who had recovered from COVID-19.

The chain carries TRBV15 and TRBJ2-1; TRBD1 aligns across 9 bases. The V segment lost 8 bases and the J segment 5 bases; nucleotides outside the gene matches: 7. Per the germline V gene, CDR1 is LNHNV and CDR2 is YYDKDF (reference sequence). The CDR3 has 14 amino acids. This CDR3 is CATGTGRRNNEQFF. CDR3 in DNA: TGTGCCACCGGGACAGGGAGGCGGAACAATGAGCAGTTCTTC.

The chain joins TRBV7-9 to TRBJ1-1; TRBD1 might be the D (5 bases). Per the germline V gene, CDR1 is SEHNR and CDR2 is FQNEAQ (reference sequence). The CDR3 sequence is 13 residues long. The V end was cut by 8 bases, the J end by 6 bases, with 16 bases between. CDR3 loop: CASGGDFVPEAFF. Written as DNA, the CDR3 is TGTGCCAGCGGCGGGGACTTCGTACCTGAAGCTTTCTTT.

The chain joins TRBV24-1 to TRBJ2-4, with TRBD2 as a possible D gene (5 bases). V lost 1 base and J 3 bases, leaving 9 bases between the germline ends. Germline V gene lookup returns CDR1 KGHDR and CDR2 SFDVKD. This CDR3 is built from 15 residues. Here the CDR3 reads CATSDLDGGKNIQYF. In nucleotides, the CDR3 is TGTGCCACCAGTGATTTAGACGGAGGCAAAAACATTCAGTACTTC.

The chain uses TRBV7-3 and TRBJ2-3; TRBD1 matches at 9 bases. CDR3 size: 15 residues. CDR1 and CDR2 from the germline V gene are SGHTA and FQGTGA. The J segment lost 10 bases and the V segment lost 1 base, leaving 9 bases of the junction unmatched. As DNA, the CDR3 is TGTGCCAGCAGCTTAAGGGGACAGGGATCTCTTCCGCAGTATTTT. This gives the protein CASSLRGQGSLPQYF.

This clone was counted a few times. This sequence joins TRBV29-1 and TRBJ2-7; 7 positions agree with TRBD1. Germline trimming cut 6 bases from V and 5 bases from J; bases unmatched to any gene: 13. Germline lookup yields CDR1 SQVTM and CDR2 ANQGSEA. The CDR3 sequence is 14 residues long. Here the CDR3 DNA reads TGCAGCGTCCGGGACAGAATGTCGGTCGACGAGCAGTACTTC. This sequence encodes CSVRDRMSVDEQYF.

The gene calls are TRBV10-3 and TRBJ1-5; D might be TRBD1 (6 bases). The CDR3 contains 13 residues. Between the trimmed V and J ends, which lost 2 bases and 7 bases, there was a span of 9 bases. The germline V gene has CDR1 ENHRY and CDR2 SYGVKD. CDR3 sequence: CAISEGGRQPQHF. CDR3 coding DNA: TGTGCCATCAGTGAGGGGGGCCGGCAGCCCCAGCATTTT.

V usage is TRBV7-2 and J usage is TRBJ1-5, with TRBD1 matching 8 bases. Germline loops: CDR1 SGHTA, CDR2 FQGNSA. The length of the CDR3 is 14 residues. V lost 2 bases to trimming and J lost 8 bases; unmatched junction nucleotides: 5. The CDR3 loop reads CASSLNQGAKPQHF. CDR3 sequence (DNA): TGTGCCAGCAGCTTAAATCAGGGGGCTAAGCCCCAGCATTTT.

The chain couples TRBV24-1 to TRBJ1-4; D might be TRBD1 (6 bases). This CDR3 contains 14 residues. V dropped 6 bases and J dropped 3 bases, with 10 bases sitting between them. Germline V gives CDR1 KGHDR, CDR2 SFDVKD. The CDR3 spells CATSLGGPNEKLFF. For the CDR3, the DNA is TGTGCCACCAGTTTAGGGGGACCTAATGAAAAACTGTTTTTT.

This clone was counted only a few times. The chain links TRBV3-1 (or the pseudogene TRBV3-2) to TRBJ2-1, with TRBD2 as a possible D gene (6 bases). CDR3 size: 15 residues. Per the germline V gene, CDR1 is LGHDT and CDR2 is YNNKEL (reference sequence). The ends were cut back, 0 bases at V and 4 bases at J, with 10 bases in the middle. This chain's CDR3 is CASSQDLGTYNEQFF. DNA of the CDR3: TGTGCCAGCAGCCAAGATCTCGGGACTTACAATGAGCAGTTCTTC.

This clone has just a few counts. This rearrangement joins TRBV5-1 to TRBJ2-3, with unresolved D. This CDR3 has 13 residues. Between the trimmed V and J ends, which lost 0 bases and 3 bases, there was a span of 5 bases. Germline CDR1 SGHRS, CDR2 YFSETQ. The CDR3: CASSLDNTDTQYF. The CDR3, as DNA: TGCGCCAGCAGCTTGGATAATACAGATACGCAGTATTTT.

The J gene is TRBJ2-1, the V gene TRBV11-2; D is uncertain. Trimming shortened V by 0 bases and J by 7 bases, and 7 bases separated the two germline ends. Germline V gene lookup returns CDR1 SGHAT and CDR2 FQNNGV. The CDR3 contains 13 residues. The CDR3 DNA sequence: TGTGCCAGCAGCTTAGATCTAGGAAATGAGCAGTTCTTC. It specifies CASSLDLGNEQFF.

The rearrangement uses TRBV19 and TRBJ2-1; 7 positions match TRBD1. This CDR3 has 15 residues. Per the germline V gene, CDR1 is LNHDA and CDR2 is SQIVND (reference sequence). Trimming took 5 bases from V and 5 from J; bases not matched to a gene: 9. The CDR3 loop reads CASSGDRGVDNEQFF. The CDR3 DNA follows: TGTGCCAGTAGTGGGGACAGAGGGGTGGACAATGAGCAGTTCTTC.

The V and J genes are TRBV25-1 and TRBJ1-1; D may be TRBD1 (5 bases). The CDR3 is made up of 14 amino acids. V lost 2 bases and J lost 5, with 12 bases in between. The germline V gene has CDR1 MGHDK and CDR2 SYGVNS. CDR3 amino acids: CASSEVGARTEAFF. The CDR3 nucleotides read TGTGCCAGCAGTGAAGTAGGGGCTCGTACTGAAGCTTTCTTT.

The chain couples TRBV6-2 or TRBV6-3 to TRBJ2-7; unclear D gene. Germline V gene data show CDR1 as MNHEY and CDR2 as SVGEGT. The CDR3 has 11 residues. Trimming removed 3 bases at V and 3 bases at J, with 3 bases between. CDR3 nucleotide sequence: TGTGCCAGCAGTTATTACTACGAGCAGTACTTC. It specifies CASSYYYEQYF.

This rearrangement joins TRBV7-3 to TRBJ1-2, with D tentatively TRBD1 (6 bases). The CDR3 is 13 amino acids. V lost 0 bases, J lost 6 bases, and 8 bases lay in between. Germline V gives CDR1 SGHTA, CDR2 FQGTGA. The CDR3 region has the DNA TGTGCCAGCAGCTTAACTCCAGGGGATGGCTACACCTTC. Translated: CASSLTPGDGYTF.

V gene TRBV5-1 combines with J gene TRBJ1-1; a possible D gene is TRBD1 (6 bases). This CDR3 region has 14 residues. The ends were cut back, 4 bases at V and 2 bases at J, with 12 bases in the middle. Germline loops: CDR1 SGHRS, CDR2 YFSETQ. In DNA, the CDR3 is TGCGCCAGCAGCGTTGGGACATTCAACACTGAAGCTTTCTTT. Its protein product is CASSVGTFNTEAFF.

This chain connects TRBV4-2 to TRBJ2-1, with TRBD1 matching over 7 bases. The CDR3 has 15 residues. V lost 3 bases to trimming and J lost 8 bases; unmatched junction nucleotides: 10. Germline CDR1 and CDR2: LGHNA and YNFKEQ. The CDR3 DNA is TGTGCCAGCAGCCAGCCGGGACAGCCTCAGGATGAGCAGTTCTTC. It specifies CASSQPGQPQDEQFF.

The table lists this clone with a few counts. The rearrangement uses TRBV27 and TRBJ1-5; D is possibly TRBD1 (6 bases). Germline loops: CDR1 MNHEY, CDR2 SMNVEV (reference sequence). The CDR3 is 14 residues long. The germline V and J ends were trimmed by 4 bases and 6 bases, with 13 bases remaining between them. The CDR3 coding sequence is TGTGCCAGCAGTTCCTACAGGGTAGGTCAGCCCCAGCATTTT. Translated, it gives CASSSYRVGQPQHF.

The chain couples TRBV6-5 to TRBJ2-7; maybe TRBD1 (6 bases). Deletions cut 7 bases from V and 4 bases from J, with 8 bases between. The germline V gene has CDR1 MNHEY and CDR2 SVGAGI. The CDR3 sequence is 11 residues long. This CDR3 is CASTQGYEQYF. DNA of the CDR3: TGTGCCAGCACCCAGGGGTACGAGCAGTACTTC.

This clone turned up a few times. The rearrangement joins TRBV7-9 to TRBJ2-1, with TRBD2 as a possible D gene (6 bases). The CDR3 covers 17 residues. Germline values: CDR1 SEHNR, CDR2 FQNEAQ (reference sequence). Trimming shortened V by 5 bases and J by 6 bases, and 23 bases separated the two germline ends. CDR3 coding DNA: TGTGCCAGCAGCCTTGGGGGGTTCTTAGGTACCGTCAATGAGCAGTTCTTC. Residues: CASSLGGFLGTVNEQFF.